These 17 T cell receptor beta chains were all obtained from the same sample, sequenced in a study of identical twins. TCRdb ran MiXCR on the 5' RACE reads and lists one entry per CDR3 protein. The sample includes 300,000 to 350,000 distinct CDR3 sequences, approximately 13% seen only once; the top ten take roughly 7.8%. The same specimen was also included in a second study, on yellow fever vaccine responses in identical twins.

The sequenced material came from CD8+ T cells sorted from blood. Receptor source: a woman under 30 in good health.

This clonotype was found a few times. The chain uses TRBV27 and TRBJ1-1; D remains ambiguous. V shed 2 bases and J shed 1 base, with 8 bases lying between them. The CDR3 loop spans 14 amino acids. Germline CDR1 and CDR2: MNHEY and SMNVEV (reference sequence). For the CDR3, the DNA is TGTGCCAGCAGTTTAGTCCAGGAGAACACTGAAGCTTTCTTT. Its protein is CASSLVQENTEAFF.

Points on this clonotype: A much larger clone sits a single nucleotide away, making a read error possible. V usage is TRBV9 and J usage is TRBJ2-1; possible D gene TRBD2, 5 bases. CDR1 and CDR2 (germline): SGDLS, YYNGEE. V lost 3 bases, J lost 1 base, and 14 bases lay in between. The CDR3 is 16 residues long. The CDR3 DNA is TGTGCCAGCAGCGCCCCCTTTGGGAGATCCTACAATGAGCAGTTCTTC. This translates into CASSAPFGRSYNEQFF.

The genes are TRBV7-9 and TRBJ2-2, with D possibly TRBD1 on 5 matching bases. The germline gives CDR1 SEHNR, CDR2 FQNEAQ (reference sequence). This CDR3 contains 14 residues. Trimming took 5 bases from V and 1 from J, leaving 8 bases between them. DNA of the CDR3: TGTGCCAGCAGCCAAACAGGGAACACCGGGGAGCTGTTTTTT. Amino acid sequence: CASSQTGNTGELFF.

This clonotype came up many times. CDR3 nucleotide sequence: TGCGCCAGCAGCTTGGTGGAGGGGTTCTACGAGCAGTACTTC. Its translation: CASSLVEGFYEQYF. The chain is built from TRBV5-1 and TRBJ2-7; tentatively, D is TRBD2 (6 bases). Trimming pared 0 bases from V and 3 bases from J, leaving 10 bases between. Germline V gene data show CDR1 as SGHRS and CDR2 as YFSETQ. The CDR3 consists of 14 residues.

The chain has TRBV20-1 and TRBJ2-7, with TRBD2 matching 9 bases. Unmatched junction bases numbered 8, after V lost 0 bases and J lost 5 bases. Germline CDR1 is DFQATT and CDR2 is SNEGSKA (reference sequence). The CDR3 has 15 residues. CDR3 protein: CSARDQTSGLNEQYV. For the CDR3, the DNA is TGCAGTGCTAGAGATCAGACTAGCGGCCTCAACGAGCAGTACGTC.

This clonotype has only a few counts. The rearrangement uses TRBV14 and TRBJ2-7, with 9 bases matching TRBD1. Per the germline V gene, CDR1 is SGHDN and CDR2 is FVKESK. This CDR3 contains 16 residues. V lost 2 bases and J lost 2; bases outside the gene matches: 7. Here the CDR3 DNA reads TGTGCCAGCAGCCAACCTTACAGGGGGCTAACCTACGAGCAGTACTTC. Amino acids: CASSQPYRGLTYEQYF.

Here the CDR3 reads CASSLVPRGDNEQFF. The CDR3 DNA reads TGTGCCAGCAGCTTAGTTCCTAGGGGCGACAATGAGCAGTTCTTC. The rearrangement links TRBV7-8 to TRBJ2-1; possibly TRBD1 for D (5 bases). This CDR3 comprises 15 residues. V gave up 1 base and J gave up 5 bases, with 12 bases separating them. CDR1 is SGHVS and CDR2 is FQNEAQ in the germline V gene.

The J gene is TRBJ2-7, the V gene TRBV7-2; 7 nucleotides match TRBD2. CDR3 length: 16 amino acids. Unmatched junction bases numbered 10, after V lost 3 bases and J lost 2 bases. CDR1 SGHTA and CDR2 FQGNSA come from the germline V gene. CDR3 region: CASSFNGASGTYEQYV. The CDR3 DNA sequence: TGTGCCAGCAGCTTTAACGGGGCTAGCGGTACCTACGAGCAGTACGTC.

J is TRBJ2-7 and V is TRBV12-3 or TRBV12-4; D is possibly TRBD1 or TRBD2 (5 bases each). Trimming pared 5 bases from V and 9 bases from J, leaving 14 bases between. The CDR3 is made up of 12 amino acids. The CDR3 nucleotides are TGTGCCAGCAGTCTGGGACCTCAAAGGCAGTACTTC. This translates into CASSLGPQRQYF.

This clonotype was detected only a few times. The chain recombines TRBV10-2 with TRBJ2-3, with D unresolved. V gave up 6 bases and J gave up 4 bases, with 8 bases separating them. CDR1 and CDR2 (germline): WSHSY, SAAADI. The CDR3 runs to 12 residues. The CDR3 protein is CASRVGSDTQYF. DNA of the CDR3: TGCGCCAGCAGGGTGGGGTCAGATACGCAGTATTTT.

The rearrangement links TRBV12-3 or TRBV12-4 to TRBJ1-4, with 7 bases identical to TRBD1. The CDR3 covers 13 residues. Unmatched junction bases numbered 7, after V lost 8 bases and J lost 7 bases. The CDR3 is CASAIGTVEKLFF. The CDR3 DNA follows: TGTGCCAGCGCCATCGGGACAGTTGAAAAACTGTTTTTT.

The chain carries TRBV5-6 and TRBJ1-5, with D possibly TRBD1 on 5 matching bases. The CDR3 consists of 15 residues. V lost 2 bases and J lost 2, with 11 bases in between. Germline CDR1 SGHDT, CDR2 YYEEEE. The CDR3 DNA is TGTGCCAGCAGCTTCAGGGTTGAAGGCAATCAGCCCCAGCATTTT. Amino acid sequence: CASSFRVEGNQPQHF.

This clonotype was picked up a small number of times. The genes are TRBV12-3 or TRBV12-4 and TRBJ2-1; D might be TRBD2 (5 bases). CDR3 length: 14 amino acids. V lost 5 bases, J lost 5 bases, and 13 bases lay in between. CDR3 region: CASSVTATNNEQFF. The CDR3 DNA sequence: TGTGCCAGCAGTGTTACCGCGACTAACAATGAGCAGTTCTTC.

This clonotype turned up a few times. This rearrangement joins TRBV15 to TRBJ2-5; 8 bases line up with TRBD1. CDR1 is LNHNV and CDR2 is YYDKDF in the germline V gene (reference sequence). V was pared by 6 bases and J by 2 bases, with 11 bases of the junction left unmatched. This CDR3 region has 16 residues. The CDR3 sequence: CATSTHRGSGQETQYF. CDR3 bases: TGTGCCACCAGTACACACAGGGGGTCAGGGCAAGAGACCCAGTACTTC.

There are a few counts of this clonotype. This chain joins TRBV20-1 and TRBJ2-5; no definite D call. This CDR3 spans 13 amino acids. CDR1 is DFQATT and CDR2 is SNEGSKA in the germline V gene (reference sequence). With 2 bases removed from V and 3 bases from J, the gap between germline ends came to 10 bases. The CDR3 coding sequence is TGCAGTGCTAGATCGAGCTTCAAAGAGACCCAGTACTTC. Translated, it gives CSARSSFKETQYF.

The sample holds many counts of this clonotype. The gene calls are TRBV5-1 and TRBJ2-1; 7 nucleotides agree with TRBD1. Germline CDR1 reads SGHRS; CDR2 reads YFSETQ. V lost 5 bases to trimming and J lost 10 bases; unmatched junction nucleotides: 18. CDR3 length equals 16 residues. CDR3 nucleotides: TGCGCCAGCAGAGATACGGGACAGAGGGCTATTTGGGAGCAGTTCTTC. Protein sequence: CASRDTGQRAIWEQFF.

The chain combines TRBV12-3 or TRBV12-4 with TRBJ2-1; 8 bases agree with TRBD1. Unmatched junction bases numbered 2, after V lost 5 bases and J lost 2 bases. The CDR3 loop spans 14 amino acids. The CDR3 reads CASSGTGPYNEQFF. For the CDR3, the DNA is TGTGCCAGCAGTGGGACAGGCCCCTACAATGAGCAGTTCTTC.